Included here is one T cell receptor (beta chain) sequence, with context. The table lists this clonotype with many counts. The specificity of this receptor is unknown. No quality values exist for individual bases; no much larger clone is one base distant. Stable Graves' hyperthyroidism was defined as no progression to ophthalmopathy during 18 months of follow-up. The hyperthyroidism patients were between 18 and 65 years old and newly diagnosed, with a disease duration of less than 2 months. Patients with uncontrolled infections, other autoimmune diseases, pregnancy or lactation were excluded. Diagnoses were based on clinical symptoms, serum thyroxine and TRAb, thyroid ultrasound and orbital computed tomography. PBMCs were isolated from 8 to 10 ml of fresh peripheral blood by Ficoll-Paque density gradient centrifugation. Total RNA was extracted with Trizol reagent, and quality was checked on an Agilent 2100 Bioanalyzer.

CDR3 length: 16 amino acids, cysteine to phenylalanine. Just the 48-base CDR3 DNA is kept, in frame starting at base 1. V trim: 1 base; J trim: 2 bases; unmatched bases: 5. CDR1 and CDR2, looked up from the germline V gene, are SGHVS and FNYEAQ. The sample belongs to a study of T cells in Graves' hyperthyroidism and ophthalmopathy (dated by TCRdb to the late 2010s). With respect to the entire study: Peripheral blood samples were taken at initial diagnosis, before any treatment was given. A discovery cohort of roughly 96 patients, 43 with Graves' ophthalmopathy and 57 with stable Graves' hyperthyroidism, was used to find distinguishing TCR V-J signatures. Prospective prediction of ophthalmopathy was tested in an independent validation cohort of 18 hyperthyroidism patients and some 17 patients who later progressed to ophthalmopathy. The 75 to 100 discovery patients were divided at random into training and test sets in a 7:3 ratio. Thyroid tissue and blood T-cell repertoires from about 6 Graves' hyperthyroidism patients were also compared in the study. Following sampling, methimazole starting at 30 mg daily was given to hyperthyroidism patients, and high-dose intravenous methylprednisolone was given to ophthalmopathy patients. The paper describes TCR Vbeta CDR3 sequencing of roughly 130 peripheral blood samples, made up of 40 to 45 ophthalmopathy patients, approximately 73 hyperthyroidism patients and 17 progressor patients.

Here is what the overall study found, with its caveats: Blood samples also contained most of the expanded thyroid clonotypes (frequency above 0.001), which suggests that blood repertoires may reflect thyroid immune responses. In cross-validation, a model built on a 13 V-J signature told ophthalmopathy apart from stable hyperthyroidism with just under 90% sensitivity and 81% to 82% specificity, and in testing the same model reached 80%/75%. During validation, the model predicted progression to ophthalmopathy a median of approximately 7 months ahead of onset, with approximately 70% sensitivity and around 73% specificity. No statistical method was used to set the sample size in advance, and investigators knew the group allocation.

The TCR beta CDR3 regions were amplified from the RNA transcripts. The first round of RT-PCR for the TCR CDR3 was performed with the HTBI primer set and the Qiagen OneStep RT-PCR kit. A second multiplex PCR round built the libraries, followed by size selection and purification. Sequencing of the libraries was done on an Illumina HiSeq2000 using paired-end 100 bp reads. The authors' analysis ran thus. SOAPnuke was used to process the raw data, with reads discarded if the reads contained adapters or uncalled bases, had a mean Phred below 15, or lacked an exact constant-primer or identifier match. COPE v1.2.5 was used to merge high-quality paired reads, and clonotypes were defined as unique nucleotide sequences. MiTCR v1.1 was used to align the clonotypes against IMGT TRBV, TRBD and TRBJ reference segments. Analysis was restricted to V-J combinations with a frequency above 0.0001, which covered approximately 99% of repertoires. A TCS score was defined as the ratio between F50 (clonal expansion) and ExV (chaos), using BLOSUM62-based TCRdist between CDR3 peptides within each V-J. Welch's t-statistics and random forest reduced fewer than 600 V-J features to about 12, which were used in a naive Bayes classifier (R e1071). Thyroid-blood repertoire similarity was quantified with the Morisita-Horn index. The public sequencing data were trimmed at Q25 with fastp and processed into clonotypes with MiXCR by TCRdb, which kept only in-frame beta chains. Each entry is one CDR3 protein sequence, shown with its most common DNA and genes. The V and J calls and clone size come from TCRdb's table, not from the authors' own analysis. Here the sample has roughly 800,000 distinct CDR3 sequences; roughly 40% occur a single time. The top ten clones comprise 7.5% to 9.5% of the sample.

The sequenced material came from blood. The chain links TRBV7-6 with TRBJ2-5; 9 central nucleotides agree with TRBD2. The sequence derives from a man aged 18 to 29 with Graves' hyperthyroidism. Here is the DNA: TGTGCCAGCAGCTTAGGAGGAGCGGGAGGACAAGAGACCCAGTACTTC. It translates as CASSLGGAGGQETQYF. Reference TRBV7-6 and TRBJ2-5 proteins supply the regions before and after the CDR3; the full variable domain is: GAGVSQSPRYKVTKRGQDVALRCDPISGHVSLYWYRQALGQGPEFLTYFNYEAQQDKSGLPNDRFSAERPEGSISTLTIQRTEQRDSAMYRCASSLGGAGGQETQYFGPGTRLLVL.